Listed below are T cell receptor beta chains from one sample, sequenced in a study of blood T cell repertoires in COVID-19. The data were produced by immunoSEQ multiplex PCR, yet TCRdb's version contains in-frame clones alone and is incomplete. This sample has around 300,000 clones, with 88% found just once. Sequencing used PBMCs or T cells enriched from blood (not recorded which). These receptors came from a woman between 45 and 60 years old who had recovered from COVID-19. Both conserved end residues are part of each CDR3. Each record gives: CDR3 DNA, CDR3 protein, clone size, D gene, J gene, V gene. The D gene is left open where the match is weak. Rows may omit the clone size; those that give it use once, few, many or a size class.

CDR3 DNA: TGTGCCTGGAGTCGCGGGTTGGCCAAAAACATTCAGTACTTC; CDR3 protein: CAWSRGLAKNIQYF; clone size: once; D gene: NA; J gene: TRBJ2-4; V gene: TRBV30
CDR3 DNA: TGTGCCAGCTCACCTTCTTTGGGAGGGAACAATGAGCAGTTCTTC; CDR3 protein: CASSPSLGGNNEQFF; clone size: NA; D gene: TRBD2; J gene: TRBJ2-1; V gene: TRBV18
CDR3 DNA: TGTGCCAGCAGCTTCCGCAAACTCGACAGTGCAACTAATGAAAAACTGTTTTTT; CDR3 protein: CASSFRKLDSATNEKLFF; clone size: NA; D gene: NA; J gene: TRBJ1-4; V gene: TRBV7-8
CDR3 DNA: TGTGCCAGCAGCTTAGTCGGGACTAGAGGCAATGAGCAGTTCTTC; CDR3 protein: CASSLVGTRGNEQFF; clone size: NA; D gene: TRBD2; J gene: TRBJ2-1; V gene: TRBV11-2
CDR3 DNA: TGTGCCAGCAGCGTAGCAGATAACTATGGCTACACCTTC; CDR3 protein: CASSVADNYGYTF; clone size: NA; D gene: NA; J gene: TRBJ1-2; V gene: TRBV9
CDR3 DNA: TGTGCCAGCAGCTTAACGGTCGGGAGCTCTGGGGCCAACGTCCTGACTTTC; CDR3 protein: CASSLTVGSSGANVLTF; clone size: NA; D gene: NA; J gene: TRBJ2-6; V gene: TRBV7-3
CDR3 DNA: TGTGCCAGAAGACAGGGATCTGATTTAAACACCATATATTTT; CDR3 protein: CARRQGSDLNTIYF; clone size: NA; D gene: TRBD1; J gene: TRBJ1-3; V gene: TRBV27
CDR3 DNA: TGTGCCAGCAGTTACTCAACAGGGGGGGGAACTGAAGCTTTCTTT; CDR3 protein: CASSYSTGGGTEAFF; clone size: NA; D gene: TRBD1; J gene: TRBJ1-1; V gene: TRBV6-5
CDR3 DNA: TGTGCCAGCTCACCACTTAAAGGGGTGGGCACAGATACGCAGTATTTT; CDR3 protein: CASSPLKGVGTDTQYF; clone size: NA; D gene: NA; J gene: TRBJ2-3; V gene: TRBV18
CDR3 DNA: TGTGCCACCAGTGTCAGGACTGGCAGCTCCTACAATGAGCAGTTCTTC; CDR3 protein: CATSVRTGSSYNEQFF; clone size: NA; D gene: NA; J gene: TRBJ2-1; V gene: TRBV24-1
CDR3 DNA: TGCGCCAGCAGCCCTGAGAATTGGCTAGCCGGCAATGAGCAGTTCTTC; CDR3 protein: CASSPENWLAGNEQFF; clone size: NA; D gene: NA; J gene: TRBJ2-1; V gene: TRBV4-3
CDR3 DNA: TGTGCCAGCGTTGGACAGGAGGACACTGAAGCTTTCTTT; CDR3 protein: CASVGQEDTEAFF; clone size: NA; D gene: TRBD1; J gene: TRBJ1-1; V gene: TRBV2
CDR3 DNA: TGCAGTGCTAGTACGGTAGCGGGACCCTACAATGAGCAGTTCTTC; CDR3 protein: CSASTVAGPYNEQFF; clone size: NA; D gene: TRBD2; J gene: TRBJ2-1; V gene: TRBV20-1
CDR3 DNA: TGTGCCTGGAGCGACAGGGGGCCCTACGAGCAGTACTTC; CDR3 protein: CAWSDRGPYEQYF; clone size: once; D gene: TRBD1; J gene: TRBJ2-7; V gene: TRBV30
CDR3 DNA: TGTGCCAGCAGTGCCCGGGACAGGGGACTGGGACTAGCCAAAAACATTCAGTACTTC; CDR3 protein: CASSARDRGLGLAKNIQYF; clone size: NA; D gene: TRBD1; J gene: TRBJ2-4; V gene: TRBV27
CDR3 DNA: TGTGCCAGCAGCTTATTGGTAGCGGGCACGATCTTCTTC; CDR3 protein: CASSLLVAGTIFF; clone size: NA; D gene: TRBD2; J gene: TRBJ2-1; V gene: TRBV11-3
CDR3 DNA: TGTGCCAGTAGCCGAACCGACAGGGAGAGCAATCAGCCCCAGCATTTT; CDR3 protein: CASSRTDRESNQPQHF; clone size: NA; D gene: TRBD1; J gene: TRBJ1-5; V gene: TRBV19
CDR3 DNA: TGTGCCAGCAGTTGGGGACTTTCCTCCTACGAGCAGTACTTC; CDR3 protein: CASSWGLSSYEQYF; clone size: NA; D gene: NA; J gene: TRBJ2-7; V gene: TRBV6-5
CDR3 DNA: TGTGCCAGCTCACCACCCGGGAGAACTCAAGAGACCCAGTACTTC; CDR3 protein: CASSPPGRTQETQYF; clone size: NA; D gene: NA; J gene: TRBJ2-5; V gene: TRBV18
CDR3 DNA: TGCAGCGTTGGCACAGGCGGCAATCAGCCCCAGCATTTT; CDR3 protein: CSVGTGGNQPQHF; clone size: few; D gene: NA; J gene: TRBJ1-5; V gene: TRBV29-1
CDR3 DNA: TGTGCCAGCACCTTACCCAGGGGCTCGCGGAACACTGAAGCTTTCTTT; CDR3 protein: CASTLPRGSRNTEAFF; clone size: NA; D gene: NA; J gene: TRBJ1-1; V gene: TRBV28
CDR3 DNA: TGTGCCAGTAGTATGGGACACCAGGGCGATGAGCAGTTCTTC; CDR3 protein: CASSMGHQGDEQFF; clone size: NA; D gene: NA; J gene: TRBJ2-1; V gene: TRBV19
CDR3 DNA: TGTGCCTGGAGTGTAGGGACTAGCGGGAGGTACGAGCAGTACTTC; CDR3 protein: CAWSVGTSGRYEQYF; clone size: NA; D gene: TRBD2; J gene: TRBJ2-7; V gene: TRBV30
CDR3 DNA: TGTGCCAGCATCGGGACAGGGGCCAGCACAGATACGCAGTATTTT; CDR3 protein: CASIGTGASTDTQYF; clone size: NA; D gene: TRBD1; J gene: TRBJ2-3; V gene: TRBV2
CDR3 DNA: TGTGCCAGTAATGACAGGCAGAATCAGCCCCAGCATTTT; CDR3 protein: CASNDRQNQPQHF; clone size: few; D gene: NA; J gene: TRBJ1-5; V gene: TRBV19
CDR3 DNA: TGCGCCAGCAGCCGAGAAGCGGGAAAAGCTTTCTTT; CDR3 protein: CASSREAGKAFF; clone size: NA; D gene: NA; J gene: TRBJ1-1; V gene: TRBV4-3
CDR3 DNA: TGTGCCAGCCCACAGGGGACCCCAACAAGCTATGGCTACACCTTC; CDR3 protein: CASPQGTPTSYGYTF; clone size: NA; D gene: TRBD1; J gene: TRBJ1-2; V gene: TRBV2
CDR3 DNA: TGTGCCTGGAGTCTACAGGGGAACTATGGCTACACCTTC; CDR3 protein: CAWSLQGNYGYTF; clone size: once; D gene: TRBD1; J gene: TRBJ1-2; V gene: TRBV30
CDR3 DNA: TGCGCCAGCTCGGAGCTCCCCAATCAGCCCCAGCATTTT; CDR3 protein: CASSELPNQPQHF; clone size: NA; D gene: NA; J gene: TRBJ1-5; V gene: TRBV5-1
CDR3 DNA: TGTGCCAGCAGCTTCCGGACAGGGGGTCAGCCCCAGCATTTT; CDR3 protein: CASSFRTGGQPQHF; clone size: NA; D gene: TRBD1; J gene: TRBJ1-5; V gene: TRBV5-6
CDR3 DNA: TGTGCCAGCAGCGAACAGGGTCGGGGTCAGCCCCAGCATTTT; CDR3 protein: CASSEQGRGQPQHF; clone size: NA; D gene: NA; J gene: TRBJ1-5; V gene: TRBV7-8
CDR3 DNA: TGCAGCGGGAGGGACAGGGTCTCCTACAATGAGCAGTTCTTC; CDR3 protein: CSGRDRVSYNEQFF; clone size: NA; D gene: TRBD1; J gene: TRBJ2-1; V gene: TRBV29-1
CDR3 DNA: TGTGCCAGCAGTTACGGCGGGACCACCCTCTACGAGCAGTACTTC; CDR3 protein: CASSYGGTTLYEQYF; clone size: once; D gene: NA; J gene: TRBJ2-7; V gene: TRBV6-2/TRBV6-3
CDR3 DNA: TGTGCCAGCACCTCCATCCGGGACAGAGGCTCCTACGAGCAGTACTTC; CDR3 protein: CASTSIRDRGSYEQYF; clone size: NA; D gene: TRBD1; J gene: TRBJ2-7; V gene: TRBV5-6
CDR3 DNA: TGTGCCAGCAGCCCCCGGACTAGAGACAATGAGCAGTTCTTC; CDR3 protein: CASSPRTRDNEQFF; clone size: NA; D gene: TRBD2; J gene: TRBJ2-1; V gene: TRBV7-9
CDR3 DNA: TGTGCCAGCAGTCTCGGGACAGGGTTCGAGCAGTACTTC; CDR3 protein: CASSLGTGFEQYF; clone size: NA; D gene: TRBD1; J gene: TRBJ2-7; V gene: TRBV6-2/TRBV6-3
CDR3 DNA: TGTGCCAGCAGCCTGACGACTCGCTACGAGCAGTACTTC; CDR3 protein: CASSLTTRYEQYF; clone size: NA; D gene: NA; J gene: TRBJ2-7; V gene: TRBV7-8
CDR3 DNA: TGTGCCAGCTCAAGGGGCCGTACGAACACCGGGGAGCTGTTTTTT; CDR3 protein: CASSRGRTNTGELFF; clone size: NA; D gene: NA; J gene: TRBJ2-2; V gene: TRBV18
CDR3 DNA: TGTGCCAGCTCACCGGCGGTGGGAAACACCATATATTTT; CDR3 protein: CASSPAVGNTIYF; clone size: NA; D gene: NA; J gene: TRBJ1-3; V gene: TRBV18